This paragraph covers one T cell receptor beta chain sequence. The sample is drawn from a study of blood T cell repertoires in COVID-19. J was trimmed by 0 bases and V by 2 bases; bases with no gene match: 12. Germline lookup yields CDR1 SEHNR and CDR2 FQNEAQ (reference sequence). This CDR3 region has 19 residues. Data came from immunoSEQ multiplex PCR; TCRdb stores just in-frame clones and leaves some out. The sample consists of approximately 73,000 clones, approximately 86% of them appearing once. The clonotype was recovered from a woman aged 55-69 years with acute or convalescent COVID-19. This chain joins TRBV7-9 and TRBJ2-1, with 8 bases fitting TRBD1. The specimen sequenced was peripheral blood. CDR3 in amino acids: CASSLYRGYGGNSYNEQFF. The DNA of the CDR3 is TGTGCCAGCAGCTTATACAGGGGGTACGGCGGAAACTCCTACAATGAGCAGTTCTTC.